This TCR beta chain was identified during a study of T cell responses to AZD1222 COVID-19 vaccine. Study findings and constraints: Reportedly, nearly half of unique spike TCRs recognized epitopes outside B.1.351/B.1.1.7 mutations.

Concerning this clone: Its antigen is as yet unknown.

Some clones are missing from TCRdb's copy, which holds only in-frame ones; the method was immunoSEQ multiplex PCR. Here the sample spans some 110,000 clones, 85% to 95% being singletons. This CDR3 contains 15 residues. In germline, CDR1 is MNHEY, CDR2 SVGAGI. V was shortened by 3 bases and J by 0 bases, with 11 bases between the two germline ends. This chain uses TRBV6-5 with TRBJ1-1; unclear D gene. Source: peripheral blood, taken on day 0 of AZD1222 vaccination. The source of this sequence is an adult in good health. CDR3 coding DNA: TGTGCCAGCAGTTATAAAAACTTTATGAACACTGAAGCTTTCTTT. This translates into CASSYKNFMNTEAFF.